What follows describes a single TCR beta chain. Its antigen remains undetermined. Base quality data are lacking; no much larger clone is found one base away. These data originate in a study of T cells in localized non-small cell lung cancer (dated by TCRdb to 2018 to 2021). In terms of the full investigation: Comparing tumors with uninvolved tumor-adjacent lungs, the study looked at the T cell repertoires of fewer than 250 patients with early-stage NSCLC. NSCLC patients had a mean age of around 70 years, and around 140 were male and nearly 110 female. The cohort consisted of approximately 240 treatment-naive NSCLC patients whose localized lung tumors had been resected.

At diagnosis, tumor, uninvolved tumor-adjacent lung and peripheral blood were collected and then preserved as a mix of FFPE and fresh-frozen material. For TCR repertoire profiling, blood samples were analyzed in the form of peripheral blood mononuclear cells. TCR beta CDR3 regions were sequenced from DNA using the immunoSEQ Assay. The authors' analysis ran thus. To compute T cell density, TCR beta template counts were normalized to usable DNA, which was estimated by amplifying housekeeping genes. Using the preseqR package, richness was estimated by extrapolating to 120,000 templates for tissue samples and 400,000 templates for PBMC samples. Clonality was defined as one minus Pielou's evenness. Tissue-enriched TCRs were identified through differential abundance testing performed on productive amino-acid clonotypes, with a minimum total count of 5 and an alpha of 0.1. The Jaccard Index and the Morisita Overlap Index were used to quantify repertoire overlap between compartments. GLIPH grouped TCR beta CDR3s together with public tetramer-defined viral CDR3s, and a viral motif had to include at least three viral sequences and show V-gene enrichment. TCRdb carries this immuneACCESS record with in-frame sequences only. Its versions omit some clonotypes, under half of them owing to an unresolved V gene in the studies checked, with the rest unexplained. That table is the source of V, J and clone size, and D and trimming were worked out from the DNA. The sample table contains about 19,000 clones; only one count was recorded for 75% to 95% of them. In total, the top ten clones hold less than 5% of the sample.

The full study reports these points: Higher T cell density in blood was associated with longer overall survival, whereas higher clonality in adjacent lung was associated with shorter survival. Because the study design was exploratory, TCR variables were selected using unadjusted p-values without false-discovery rate correction. A median of roughly 56 of the top 100 tumor clones were detected in paired uninvolved adjacent lung, and 28 of these tumor clones were also found among the top 100 clones of the paired uninvolved adjacent lung. Uninvolved tumor-adjacent lung showed the highest T cell clonality, higher than tumor, which suggests more focused antigenic responses in the uninvolved tumor-adjacent lung. Multi-region tumor sequencing was not performed, so intratumor heterogeneity could not be excluded.

This specimen consisted of peripheral blood, obtained before any cancer treatment. The clonotype was recovered from a male donor at least 60 years old with stage I squamous cell lung carcinoma.

The nucleotides read TGTGCCAGTAGTATTTACCCGACAGGGGTTATGGGCGAGCAGTACTTC. This gives the protein CASSIYPTGVMGEQYF. The chain uses TRBV19 and TRBJ2-7; 8 bases in the middle match TRBD1. The CDR3 has 16 amino acids, counting the end cysteine and phenylalanine. Only the CDR3 DNA is retained, 48 bases long and in frame from the first base. Via the germline V gene (reference sequence), CDR1 is LNHDA and CDR2 SQIVND. V lost 3 bases and J lost 6 bases, and the count of bases not matched to a germline gene is 13.